These 9 T cell receptor beta chains originate from one sample sequenced in a study of blood T cells in healthy people across ages. Sample-barcoded 5' priming and a J-beta primer mix drove a second PCR of roughly 6 to 12 cycles. MiXCR, run by TCRdb on the 5' RACE reads, gives a single entry per CDR3 protein. The table records 1.5 million to 2 million distinct CDR3 sequences, about 28% of them present only once. Sequenced material: blood. The receptors stem from a woman aged 30 to 39 in good health.

The chain links TRBV12-3 or TRBV12-4 to TRBJ2-3; D ambiguous. The CDR3 spans 15 residues. The V end lost 7 bases, the J end lost 2 bases, and 16 bases lay between the germline ends. In DNA form, the CDR3 reads TGTGCCAGCAATGACGACTGGCTAGACACAGATACGCAGTATTTT. Amino acid sequence: CASNDDWLDTDTQYF.

This chain connects TRBV19 to TRBJ1-1; D not certain. V was trimmed by 7 bases and J by 5 bases, leaving 17 bases between them. The CDR3 consists of 14 residues. Germline assignment: CDR1 LNHDA and CDR2 SQIVND (reference sequence). CDR3 DNA: TGTGCCAGTATCCGGGAAAATCTGCGGACTGAAGCTTTCTTT. Its translation is CASIRENLRTEAFF. The whole variable domain, remainder taken from reference TRBV19 and TRBJ1-1, is DGGITQSPKYLFRKEGQNVTLSCEQNLNHDAMYWYRQDPGQGLRLIYYSQIVNDFQKGDIAEGYSVSREKKESFPLTVTSAQKNPTAFYLCASIRENLRTEAFFGQGTRLTVV.

As to this clonotype: Compared with germline, one end of the junction differs, possibly owing to a read error. The chain carries TRBV5-5 and TRBJ2-7, with 7 bases fitting TRBD1. The CDR3 contains 15 residues. The germline gives CDR1 SGHKS, CDR2 YYEKEE (reference sequence). CDR3 loop: CTSRSGPGQHYEQYF. CDR3 bases: TGTACCAGCAGGAGCGGACCGGGACAGCACTACGAGCAGTACTTC.

This clonotype was seen just once. This clone may be a read error of a much larger clone one base away. The chain uses TRBV20-1 and TRBJ2-4; D unresolved. Per the germline V gene, CDR1 is DFQATT and CDR2 is SNEGSKA (reference sequence). V lost 5 bases and J 0 bases, leaving 11 bases between the germline ends. CDR3 size: 14 residues. CDR3 residues: CSARWGLAKNIQYF. Here the CDR3 DNA reads TGCAGTGCTCGCTGGGGTCTAGCCAAAAACATTCAGTACTTC.

J is TRBJ1-2 and V is TRBV7-2, with 10 bases lining up with TRBD1. The CDR3 contains 12 residues. V lost 3 bases and J lost 12; bases outside the gene matches: 4. Germline loops: CDR1 SGHTA, CDR2 FQGNSA. CDR3 protein: CASSFGGTGDTF. CDR3 in DNA: TGTGCCAGCAGCTTTGGCGGGACAGGGGACACCTTC. The full variable domain, in which reference TRBV7-2 and TRBJ1-2 provide the parts outside the CDR3, is GAGVSQSPSNKVTEKGKDVELRCDPISGHTALYWYRQSLGQGLEFLIYFQGNSAPDKSGLPSDRFSAERTGGSVSTLTIQRTQQEDSAVYLCASSFGGTGDTFGSGTRLTVV.

Concerning this clonotype: This clone may be a read error of a much larger clone one base away. This sequence joins TRBV15 and TRBJ2-5, with 7 positions matching TRBD2. The CDR3 runs 17 residues. The germline CDR1 and CDR2 sequences are LNHNV and YYDKDF (reference sequence). With 2 bases clipped from V and 11 bases from J, the junction kept 20 bases outside the gene matches. The CDR3 sequence: CATSRPTKLADHNEQYF. CDR3 DNA sequence: TGTGCCACCAGCAGACCCACTAAGCTAGCGGACCACAATGAGCAGTACTTC.

This clonotype was observed a few times. The V and J genes are TRBV12-3 or TRBV12-4 and TRBJ1-4, with TRBD1 identical over 9 bases. This CDR3 has 15 residues. V trimming: 7 bases; J trimming: 3 bases; junction bases outside the gene matches: 6. CDR3 in amino acids: CASTNNRGPNEKLFF. Here the CDR3 DNA reads TGTGCCAGCACCAACAACAGGGGGCCTAATGAAAAACTGTTTTTT.

The V call is TRBV10-2, the J call TRBJ2-1; D possibly corresponds to TRBD1 (5 bases). The CDR3 is made up of 16 amino acids. CDR1 and CDR2 from the germline V gene are WSHSY and SAAADI. Trimming removed 0 bases at V and 0 bases at J, with 9 bases between. The CDR3 DNA is TGCGCCAGCAGTGAGTCGGGGCCGTACTCCTACAATGAGCAGTTCTTC. It translates to CASSESGPYSYNEQFF.

The rearrangement links TRBV20-1 to TRBJ2-1; TRBD1 is a possible D gene (6 bases). The closer fit of TRBJ2-7 to the DNA end suggests the J call may be wrong. This CDR3 spans 14 amino acids. Per germline, CDR1 DFQATT and CDR2 SNEGSKA (reference sequence). CDR3 in DNA: TGCAGTGCTCCAGACAGGAGCTCCTACAATGAGCAGTACTTC. Protein product: CSAPDRSSYNEQYF.